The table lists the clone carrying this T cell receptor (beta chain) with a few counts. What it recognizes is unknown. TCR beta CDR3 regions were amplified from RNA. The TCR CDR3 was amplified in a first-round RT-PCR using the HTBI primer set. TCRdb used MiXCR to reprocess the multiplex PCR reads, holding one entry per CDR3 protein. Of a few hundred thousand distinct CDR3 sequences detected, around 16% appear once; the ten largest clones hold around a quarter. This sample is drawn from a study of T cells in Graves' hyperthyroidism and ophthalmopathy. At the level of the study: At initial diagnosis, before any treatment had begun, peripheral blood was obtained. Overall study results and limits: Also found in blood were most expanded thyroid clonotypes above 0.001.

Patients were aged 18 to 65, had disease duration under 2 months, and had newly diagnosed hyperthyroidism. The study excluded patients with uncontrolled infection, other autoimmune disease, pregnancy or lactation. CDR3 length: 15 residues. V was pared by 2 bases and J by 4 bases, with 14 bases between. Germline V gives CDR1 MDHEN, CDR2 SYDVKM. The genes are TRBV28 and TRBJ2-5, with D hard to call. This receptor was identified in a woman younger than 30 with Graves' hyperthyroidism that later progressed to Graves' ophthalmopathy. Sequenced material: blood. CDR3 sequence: CASSLVRTFRETQYF. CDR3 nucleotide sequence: TGTGCCAGCAGTTTAGTCAGAACCTTCAGAGAGACCCAGTACTTC.